These T cell receptor beta chains were read from a single sample in a study of T cells after yellow fever vaccination. TCRdb reanalysed the 5' RACE reads using MiXCR and keeps one entry per CDR3 protein. Here the sample spans 70,000 or so distinct CDR3 sequences, approximately 5% being singletons. Sequencing was performed on CD4+ T cells sorted from PBMCs, taken approximately 16 days after the first yellow fever vaccination. All receptors come from a man aged 18 to 35 who received the YFV17D yellow fever vaccine. Each CDR3 is given with its conserved first and last residue. The D gene is left open where the match is weak. Size is stated for part of the rows, as once, few or many counts, or as a class when the clone is expanded.

cdr3_nt: TGTGCCAGCAGTTACGGGGGGGCCGGAGATACGCAGTATTTT
cdr3_aa: CASSYGGAGDTQYF
v_call: TRBV12-3/TRBV12-4
d_call: TRBD2
clone_size: medium-sized
j_call: TRBJ2-3

cdr3_nt: TGTGCCAGCAGCAGGCTAGCGGTGGAAACCCGCACAGATACGCAGTATTTT
cdr3_aa: CASSRLAVETRTDTQYF
v_call: TRBV21-1
d_call: NA
clone_size: many
j_call: TRBJ2-3

cdr3_nt: TGTGCCAGTAGTATATCCCCCCGGGGGCAAGAGACCCAGTACTTC
cdr3_aa: CASSISPRGQETQYF
v_call: TRBV19
d_call: NA
clone_size: few
j_call: TRBJ2-5

cdr3_nt: TGTGCCAGCAGTTGGACAGGGTCAAGCAATCAGCCCCAGCATTTT
cdr3_aa: CASSWTGSSNQPQHF
v_call: TRBV6-5
d_call: TRBD1
clone_size: many
j_call: TRBJ1-5

cdr3_nt: TGCGCCAGCAGCTTGGCGACCTACAATGAGCAGTTCTTC
cdr3_aa: CASSLATYNEQFF
v_call: TRBV5-1
d_call: NA
clone_size: many
j_call: TRBJ2-1

cdr3_nt: TGTGCCAGCAGTAGATCCCGCCAGGCCGGGTGGTTGGAGCAGTACTTC
cdr3_aa: CASSRSRQAGWLEQYF
v_call: TRBV2
d_call: NA
clone_size: many
j_call: TRBJ2-7

cdr3_nt: TGCGCCAGCAGCCCCGGGCGGAGGGGGGCCCTAGCCAACGCAACTAATGAAAAACTGTTTTTT
cdr3_aa: CASSPGRRGALANATNEKLFF
v_call: TRBV5-1
d_call: NA
clone_size: NA
j_call: TRBJ1-4

cdr3_nt: TGTGCCAGCAGCGTAGAATGGAACACTGAAGCTTTCTTT
cdr3_aa: CASSVEWNTEAFF
v_call: TRBV9
d_call: NA
clone_size: many
j_call: TRBJ1-1

cdr3_nt: TGTGCCAGCAGCCAAGACCCTAGCTCCTACAATGAGCAGTTCTTC
cdr3_aa: CASSQDPSSYNEQFF
v_call: TRBV3-1
d_call: NA
clone_size: NA
j_call: TRBJ2-1

cdr3_nt: TGTGCCAGCAGCTTTGGGGGGCGTGGAGATAACTATGGCTACACCTTC
cdr3_aa: CASSFGGRGDNYGYTF
v_call: TRBV5-4
d_call: NA
clone_size: many
j_call: TRBJ1-2

cdr3_nt: TGTGCCAGCAGTTTGATATCCGGGGAGGATACGCAGTATTTT
cdr3_aa: CASSLISGEDTQYF
v_call: TRBV3-1
d_call: NA
clone_size: many
j_call: TRBJ2-3

cdr3_nt: TGCGCCAGCAGCTTGTCCCCCGCATGGGGCTACACCTTC
cdr3_aa: CASSLSPAWGYTF
v_call: TRBV5-1
d_call: NA
clone_size: many
j_call: TRBJ1-2

cdr3_nt: TGTGCCAGCAGCTTAGTGGCCTACGAGCAGTACTTC
cdr3_aa: CASSLVAYEQYF
v_call: TRBV7-2
d_call: NA
clone_size: many
j_call: TRBJ2-7

cdr3_nt: TGCGCCAGCAGCTTGGATACCCATAGCTCTGGAAACACCATATATTTT
cdr3_aa: CASSLDTHSSGNTIYF
v_call: TRBV5-1
d_call: NA
clone_size: many
j_call: TRBJ1-3

cdr3_nt: TGTGCCAGCAGTTTCATGTATCAGGGCGCTGAAGCTTTCTTT
cdr3_aa: CASSFMYQGAEAFF
v_call: TRBV12-3/TRBV12-4
d_call: NA
clone_size: many
j_call: TRBJ1-1

cdr3_nt: TGTGCCAGCAGTGAGAAAGGGACCTACAATGAGCAGTTCTTC
cdr3_aa: CASSEKGTYNEQFF
v_call: TRBV2
d_call: NA
clone_size: many
j_call: TRBJ2-1

cdr3_nt: TGTGCCACCAGCAGAGACAGGGAGAATGGTGGCTACACCTTC
cdr3_aa: CATSRDRENGGYTF
v_call: TRBV15
d_call: NA
clone_size: many
j_call: TRBJ1-2

cdr3_nt: TGTGCCAGCAGTGACAGGGTAAAGGAAAAACTGTTTTTT
cdr3_aa: CASSDRVKEKLFF
v_call: TRBV12-3/TRBV12-4
d_call: TRBD1
clone_size: many
j_call: TRBJ1-4

cdr3_nt: TGCAGTGCGGCCCAGACCGCAACTAATGAAAAACTGTTTTTT
cdr3_aa: CSAAQTATNEKLFF
v_call: TRBV20-1
d_call: NA
clone_size: many
j_call: TRBJ1-4

cdr3_nt: TGTGCCAGCAGCGTAGGGCTAGCCAAAAACATTCAGTACTTC
cdr3_aa: CASSVGLAKNIQYF
v_call: TRBV9
d_call: NA
clone_size: many
j_call: TRBJ2-4

cdr3_nt: TGTGCCAGCAGCTCCATCAGGACAGGGCTCGGTGCAACTAATGAAAAACTGTTTTTT
cdr3_aa: CASSSIRTGLGATNEKLFF
v_call: TRBV5-4
d_call: TRBD1
clone_size: NA
j_call: TRBJ1-4

cdr3_nt: TGTGCCAGCAGCCCCGGACCGAACACTGAAGCTTTCTTT
cdr3_aa: CASSPGPNTEAFF
v_call: TRBV5-8
d_call: NA
clone_size: many
j_call: TRBJ1-1

cdr3_nt: TGCGCCAGCAGCTTGACCCCCGGACCCAACCAAGAGACCCAGTACTTC
cdr3_aa: CASSLTPGPNQETQYF
v_call: TRBV5-1
d_call: NA
clone_size: many
j_call: TRBJ2-5

cdr3_nt: TGCAGTGCTCGACCGGGACAGGGGGTAGTCGGCGGCTACACCTTC
cdr3_aa: CSARPGQGVVGGYTF
v_call: TRBV20-1
d_call: TRBD1
clone_size: many
j_call: TRBJ1-2

cdr3_nt: TGTGCCAGCAGCTTAGCGTGGGGGCAGGGAGGAAATCAGCCCCAGCATTTT
cdr3_aa: CASSLAWGQGGNQPQHF
v_call: TRBV7-2
d_call: NA
clone_size: many
j_call: TRBJ1-5

cdr3_nt: TGTGCCACCAGTGATCCCGGGACAGGATTCACCGGGGAGCTGTTTTTT
cdr3_aa: CATSDPGTGFTGELFF
v_call: TRBV24-1
d_call: TRBD1
clone_size: many
j_call: TRBJ2-2

cdr3_nt: TGTGCCAGCAGCTTAGGGGGGCTTAAAGATACGCAGTATTTT
cdr3_aa: CASSLGGLKDTQYF
v_call: TRBV7-2
d_call: NA
clone_size: many
j_call: TRBJ2-3

cdr3_nt: TGTGCCAGCAGCCGTAGGCTAGCGGGGAACACCGGGGAGCTGTTTTTT
cdr3_aa: CASSRRLAGNTGELFF
v_call: TRBV7-2
d_call: TRBD2
clone_size: many
j_call: TRBJ2-2

cdr3_nt: TGTGCCAGCAGACAGGACAGGGGGCTAGGTTACACCGGGGAGCTGTTTTTT
cdr3_aa: CASRQDRGLGYTGELFF
v_call: TRBV12-3/TRBV12-4
d_call: TRBD1
clone_size: many
j_call: TRBJ2-2

cdr3_nt: TGTGCCAGCAGTGCGGGGATCTACGAGCAGTACTTC
cdr3_aa: CASSAGIYEQYF
v_call: TRBV12-3/TRBV12-4
d_call: NA
clone_size: many
j_call: TRBJ2-7

cdr3_nt: TGCAGTGCTAGAGAAGTAGCGGGGGGGCTGGGTGAGCAGTTCTTC
cdr3_aa: CSAREVAGGLGEQFF
v_call: TRBV20-1
d_call: TRBD2
clone_size: many
j_call: TRBJ2-1

cdr3_nt: TGTGCCAGCAGCTTAACGGGGCTCTCTGGAAACACCATATATTTT
cdr3_aa: CASSLTGLSGNTIYF
v_call: TRBV7-2
d_call: NA
clone_size: many
j_call: TRBJ1-3

cdr3_nt: TGTGCCAGCAGTTACGGTTTGGCTAGCGGGGCCACTCAAGAGACCCAGTACTTC
cdr3_aa: CASSYGLASGATQETQYF
v_call: TRBV6-5
d_call: TRBD2
clone_size: many
j_call: TRBJ2-5

cdr3_nt: TGTGCCAGCAGCCCGGACGGAAATTCACCCCTCCACTTT
cdr3_aa: CASSPDGNSPLHF
v_call: TRBV25-1
d_call: NA
clone_size: many
j_call: TRBJ1-6

cdr3_nt: TGTGCCAGCAGCACACAGGGAGTAAGCAATCAGCCCCAGCATTTT
cdr3_aa: CASSTQGVSNQPQHF
v_call: TRBV7-2
d_call: NA
clone_size: many
j_call: TRBJ1-5

cdr3_nt: TGTGCCAGCAGCCCCGGGCTCCTACGCACAGATACGCAGTATTTT
cdr3_aa: CASSPGLLRTDTQYF
v_call: TRBV5-6
d_call: NA
clone_size: once
j_call: TRBJ2-3

cdr3_nt: TGTGCCAGCAGCTTAGCCGGGACTAGCGGGGGGACTGAGCAGTTCTTC
cdr3_aa: CASSLAGTSGGTEQFF
v_call: TRBV7-2
d_call: TRBD2
clone_size: many
j_call: TRBJ2-1

cdr3_nt: TGCAGTGCTAGAGTGACCCTAGCCCAAGAGACCCAGTACTTC
cdr3_aa: CSARVTLAQETQYF
v_call: TRBV20-1
d_call: NA
clone_size: many
j_call: TRBJ2-5

cdr3_nt: TGCAGTGCCAACAGAATCGAGACCGGGGAGCTGTTTTTT
cdr3_aa: CSANRIETGELFF
v_call: TRBV20-1
d_call: NA
clone_size: NA
j_call: TRBJ2-2

cdr3_nt: TGTGCCAGCAGCGGGGACAGCCTTCAAGAGACCCAGTACTTC
cdr3_aa: CASSGDSLQETQYF
v_call: TRBV5-4
d_call: TRBD1
clone_size: many
j_call: TRBJ2-5

cdr3_nt: TGTGCCAGCAGCCTGTCCCCATTGGGCTTCTCGGGGAATGAGCAGTTCTTC
cdr3_aa: CASSLSPLGFSGNEQFF
v_call: TRBV7-3
d_call: NA
clone_size: many
j_call: TRBJ2-1

cdr3_nt: TGTGCCAGCCATGGAGGGACTGCAGATACGCAGTATTTT
cdr3_aa: CASHGGTADTQYF
v_call: TRBV5-5
d_call: NA
clone_size: many
j_call: TRBJ2-3

cdr3_nt: TGCAGCGGCGGACAGGACTCCTACAATGAGCAGTTCTTC
cdr3_aa: CSGGQDSYNEQFF
v_call: TRBV20-1
d_call: TRBD1
clone_size: many
j_call: TRBJ2-1

cdr3_nt: TGCGCCAGCAGCGCCGCGGGGACAGGGAAAAATGAAAAACTGTTTTTT
cdr3_aa: CASSAAGTGKNEKLFF
v_call: TRBV5-1
d_call: TRBD1
clone_size: NA
j_call: TRBJ1-4

cdr3_nt: TGTGCCAGCAGTGAATCCCTAGCGGGGTACAATGAGCAGTTCTTC
cdr3_aa: CASSESLAGYNEQFF
v_call: TRBV25-1
d_call: TRBD2
clone_size: many
j_call: TRBJ2-1

cdr3_nt: TGTGCCAGCAGCTTGGTATCCTCCAGCGGGGGGGCTTTTGAGCAGTTCTTC
cdr3_aa: CASSLVSSSGGAFEQFF
v_call: TRBV5-8
d_call: TRBD2
clone_size: many
j_call: TRBJ2-1

cdr3_nt: TGCAGTGCTAGCAACCCGGGGAACAATGAGCAGTTCTTC
cdr3_aa: CSASNPGNNEQFF
v_call: TRBV20-1
d_call: NA
clone_size: many
j_call: TRBJ2-1

cdr3_nt: TGTGCCAGCTCACCGGGGACTAGCGGATACACAGATACGCAGTATTTT
cdr3_aa: CASSPGTSGYTDTQYF
v_call: TRBV5-1
d_call: TRBD2
clone_size: many
j_call: TRBJ2-3

cdr3_nt: TGTGCCAGCAGTTATAGGACGGAATACTACGAGCAGTACTTC
cdr3_aa: CASSYRTEYYEQYF
v_call: TRBV3-1
d_call: NA
clone_size: many
j_call: TRBJ2-7

cdr3_nt: TGTGCCAGCAGTTACAGCGGGGGGCCAAACAATGAGCAGTTCTTC
cdr3_aa: CASSYSGGPNNEQFF
v_call: TRBV6-5
d_call: TRBD2
clone_size: many
j_call: TRBJ2-1

cdr3_nt: TGTGCCAGCAGCTTAAGGACTAGCGGGGTTGAGCAGTTCTTC
cdr3_aa: CASSLRTSGVEQFF
v_call: TRBV11-1
d_call: TRBD2
clone_size: NA
j_call: TRBJ2-1

cdr3_nt: TGCGCCAGCAGGGCAGGTTCCTACAATGAGCAGTTCTTC
cdr3_aa: CASRAGSYNEQFF
v_call: TRBV5-1
d_call: NA
clone_size: many
j_call: TRBJ2-1

cdr3_nt: TGTGCCAGCAGTACCACCCCCGGGACAGTTTCCCTAGCTAACTATGGCTACACCTTC
cdr3_aa: CASSTTPGTVSLANYGYTF
v_call: TRBV27
d_call: TRBD1
clone_size: many
j_call: TRBJ1-2